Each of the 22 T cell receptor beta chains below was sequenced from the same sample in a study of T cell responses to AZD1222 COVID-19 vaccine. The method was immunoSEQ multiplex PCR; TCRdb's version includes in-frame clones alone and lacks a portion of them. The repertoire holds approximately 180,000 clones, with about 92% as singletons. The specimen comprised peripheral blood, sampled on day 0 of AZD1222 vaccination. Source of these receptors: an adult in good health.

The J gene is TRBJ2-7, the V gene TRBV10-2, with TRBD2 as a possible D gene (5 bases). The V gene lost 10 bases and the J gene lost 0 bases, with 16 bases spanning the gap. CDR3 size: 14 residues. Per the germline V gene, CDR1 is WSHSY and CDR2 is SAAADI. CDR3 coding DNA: TGCGCCACGGCGGGCTCAAAACACTCCTACGAGCAGTACTTC. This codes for CATAGSKHSYEQYF.

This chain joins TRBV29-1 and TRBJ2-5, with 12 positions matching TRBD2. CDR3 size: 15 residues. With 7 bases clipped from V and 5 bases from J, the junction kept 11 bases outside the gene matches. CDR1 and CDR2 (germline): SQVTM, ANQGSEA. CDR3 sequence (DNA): TGCAGCGGGACTGGGACTAGCGGGCATCTGGAGACCCAGTACTTC. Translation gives CSGTGTSGHLETQYF. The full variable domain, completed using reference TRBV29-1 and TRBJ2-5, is SAVISQKPSRDICQRGTSLTIQCQVDSQVTMMFWYRQQPGQSLTLIATANQGSEATYESGFVIDKFPISRPNLTFSTLTVSNMSPEDSSIYLCSGTGTSGHLETQYFGPGTRLLVL.

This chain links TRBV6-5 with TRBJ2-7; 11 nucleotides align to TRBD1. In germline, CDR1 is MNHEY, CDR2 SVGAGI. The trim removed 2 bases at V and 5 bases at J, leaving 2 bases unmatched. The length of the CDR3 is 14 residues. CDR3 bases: TGTGCCAGCAGTTACAGGACAGGGGGCGACGAGCAGTACTTC. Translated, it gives CASSYRTGGDEQYF.

In DNA, the CDR3 is TGTGCCACCAGCAGAGATAGGAGGGGATCCTACGAGCAGTACTTC. This codes for CATSRDRRGSYEQYF. This chain joins TRBV15 and TRBJ2-7; tentatively, D is TRBD2 (6 bases). Between the trimmed V and J ends, which lost 0 bases and 1 base, there was a span of 10 bases. The CDR3 runs to 15 residues. Looked up from germline, CDR1 is LNHNV and CDR2 is YYDKDF (reference sequence).

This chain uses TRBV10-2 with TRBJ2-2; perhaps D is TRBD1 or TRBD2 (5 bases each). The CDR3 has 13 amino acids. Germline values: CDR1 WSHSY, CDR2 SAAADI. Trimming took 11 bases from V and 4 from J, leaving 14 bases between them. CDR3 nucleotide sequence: TGCGCCGGCTGGGGGTCGGTCACCGGGGAGCTGTTTTTT. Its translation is CAGWGSVTGELFF.

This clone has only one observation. CDR3 amino acids: CASSLRALQGRNTEAFF. CDR3 nucleotide sequence: TGTGCCAGCAGCTTGAGGGCCTTGCAGGGACGTAACACTGAAGCTTTCTTT. The J gene is TRBJ1-1, the V gene TRBV7-9; possible D gene TRBD1, 5 bases. CDR3 size: 17 residues. V lost 3 bases to trimming and J lost 2 bases, with 19 bases between them. CDR1 is SEHNR, CDR2 FQNEAQ, per germline (reference sequence). The full variable domain, in which reference TRBV7-9 and TRBJ1-1 provide the parts outside the CDR3, is DTGVSQNPRHKITKRGQNVTFRCDPISEHNRLYWYRQTLGQGPEFLTYFQNEAQLEKSRLLSDRFSAERPKGSFSTLEIQRTEQGDSAMYLCASSLRALQGRNTEAFFGQGTRLTVV.

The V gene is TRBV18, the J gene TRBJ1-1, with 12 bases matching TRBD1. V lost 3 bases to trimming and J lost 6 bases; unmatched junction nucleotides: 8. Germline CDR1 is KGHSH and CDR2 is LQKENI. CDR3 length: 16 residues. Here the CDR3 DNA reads TGTGCCAGCTCACCTGGGACAGGGGGCGGCGGGCCTGAAGCTTTCTTT. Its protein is CASSPGTGGGGPEAFF.

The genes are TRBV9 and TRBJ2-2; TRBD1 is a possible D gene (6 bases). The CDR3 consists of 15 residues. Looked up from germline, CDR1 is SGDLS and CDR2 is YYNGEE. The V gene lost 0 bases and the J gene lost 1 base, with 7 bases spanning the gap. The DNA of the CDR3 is TGTGCCAGCAGCGTAGAACAGGGGAACACCGGGGAGCTGTTTTTT. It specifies CASSVEQGNTGELFF.

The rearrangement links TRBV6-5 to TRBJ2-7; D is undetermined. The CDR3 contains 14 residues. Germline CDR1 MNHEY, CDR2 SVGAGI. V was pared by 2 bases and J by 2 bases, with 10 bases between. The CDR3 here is CASSYTRQTYEQYF. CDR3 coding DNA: TGTGCCAGCAGTTACACGCGACAAACCTACGAGCAGTACTTC.

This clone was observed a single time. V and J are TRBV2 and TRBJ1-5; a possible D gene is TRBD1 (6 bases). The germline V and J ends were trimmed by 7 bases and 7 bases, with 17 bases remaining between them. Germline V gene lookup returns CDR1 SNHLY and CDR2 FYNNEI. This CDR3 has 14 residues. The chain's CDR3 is CASTEQGIGQPQHF. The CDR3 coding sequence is TGTGCCAGCACCGAACAGGGAATAGGGCAGCCCCAGCATTTT.

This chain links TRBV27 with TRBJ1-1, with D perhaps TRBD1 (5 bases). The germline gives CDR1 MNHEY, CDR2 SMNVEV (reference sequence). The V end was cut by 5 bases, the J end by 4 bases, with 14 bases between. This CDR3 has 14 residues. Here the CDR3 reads CASSLTERGTEAFF. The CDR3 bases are TGTGCCAGCAGTCTGACAGAGAGAGGCACTGAAGCTTTCTTT.

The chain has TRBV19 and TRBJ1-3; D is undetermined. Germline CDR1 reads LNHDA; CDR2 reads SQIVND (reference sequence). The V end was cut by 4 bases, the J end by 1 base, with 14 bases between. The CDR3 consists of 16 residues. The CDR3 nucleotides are TGTGCCAGTAGTAAAAGGCAGCCGATGTCTGGAAACACCATATATTTT. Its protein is CASSKRQPMSGNTIYF.

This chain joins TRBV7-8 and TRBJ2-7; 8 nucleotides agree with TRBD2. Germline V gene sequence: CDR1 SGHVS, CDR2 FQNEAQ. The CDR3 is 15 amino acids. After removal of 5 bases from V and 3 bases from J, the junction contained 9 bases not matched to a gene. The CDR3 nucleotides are TGTGCCAGCAGCCCAGCGGGACTAGTCGGCTACGAGCAGTACTTC. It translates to CASSPAGLVGYEQYF.

CDR3 loop: CASTTPGTTPYYGYTF. CDR3 in DNA: TGTGCCAGCACTACCCCGGGGACGACTCCCTACTATGGCTACACCTTC. This chain uses TRBV11-2 with TRBJ1-2; the D gene is possibly TRBD1 (5 bases). Germline V gene sequence: CDR1 SGHAT, CDR2 FQNNGV. The CDR3 is 16 amino acids. V lost 7 bases and J lost 3, with 21 bases in between.

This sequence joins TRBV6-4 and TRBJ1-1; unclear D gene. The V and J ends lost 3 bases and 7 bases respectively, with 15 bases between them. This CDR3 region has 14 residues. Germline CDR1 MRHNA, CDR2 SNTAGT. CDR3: CASSETPTAFEAFF. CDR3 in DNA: TGTGCCAGCAGTGAAACACCCACAGCTTTTGAAGCTTTCTTT.

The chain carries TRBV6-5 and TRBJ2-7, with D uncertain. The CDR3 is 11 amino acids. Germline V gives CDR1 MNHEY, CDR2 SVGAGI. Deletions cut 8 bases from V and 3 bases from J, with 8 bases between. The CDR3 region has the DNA TGTGCCAGCCTGAAGAACTACGAGCAGTACTTC. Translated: CASLKNYEQYF.

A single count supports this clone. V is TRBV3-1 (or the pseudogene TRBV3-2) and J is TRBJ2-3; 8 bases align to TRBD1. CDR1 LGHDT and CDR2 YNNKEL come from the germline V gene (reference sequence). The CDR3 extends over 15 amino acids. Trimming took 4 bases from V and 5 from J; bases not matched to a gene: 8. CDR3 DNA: TGTGCCAGCAGCCCCGACAGGGGACTGGGAGATACGCAGTATTTT. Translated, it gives CASSPDRGLGDTQYF.

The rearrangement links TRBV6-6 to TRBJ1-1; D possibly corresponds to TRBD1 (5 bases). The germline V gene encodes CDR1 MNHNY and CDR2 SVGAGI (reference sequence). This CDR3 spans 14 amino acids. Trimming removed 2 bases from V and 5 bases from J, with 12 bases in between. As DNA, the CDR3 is TGTGCCAGCAGTTACGGGGGGGAGATGACTGAAGCTTTCTTT. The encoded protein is CASSYGGEMTEAFF.

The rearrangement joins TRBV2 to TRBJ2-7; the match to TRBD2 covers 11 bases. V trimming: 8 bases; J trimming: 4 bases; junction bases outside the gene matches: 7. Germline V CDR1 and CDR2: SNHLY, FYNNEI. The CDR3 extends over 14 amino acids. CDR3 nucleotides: TGTGCCAGCGTTGGGGTAGCGGGAGGGTACGAGCAGTACTTC. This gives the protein CASVGVAGGYEQYF.

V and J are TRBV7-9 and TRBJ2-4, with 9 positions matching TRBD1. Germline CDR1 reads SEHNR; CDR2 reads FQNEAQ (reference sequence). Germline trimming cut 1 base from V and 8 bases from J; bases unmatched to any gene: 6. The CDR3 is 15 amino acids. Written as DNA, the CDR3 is TGTGCCAGCAGCTTAGGGGACAGGGAGACGGACATTCAGTACTTC. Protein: CASSLGDRETDIQYF. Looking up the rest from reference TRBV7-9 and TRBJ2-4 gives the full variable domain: DTGVSQNPRHKITKRGQNVTFRCDPISEHNRLYWYRQTLGQGPEFLTYFQNEAQLEKSRLLSDRFSAERPKGSFSTLEIQRTEQGDSAMYLCASSLGDRETDIQYFGAGTRLSVL.

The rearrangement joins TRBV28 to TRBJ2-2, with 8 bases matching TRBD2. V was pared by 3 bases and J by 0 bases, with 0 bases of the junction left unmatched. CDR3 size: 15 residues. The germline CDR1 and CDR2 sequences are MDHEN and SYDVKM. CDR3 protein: CASSLTSANTGELFF. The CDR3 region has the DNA TGTGCCAGCAGTTTGACTAGCGCGAACACCGGGGAGCTGTTTTTT.

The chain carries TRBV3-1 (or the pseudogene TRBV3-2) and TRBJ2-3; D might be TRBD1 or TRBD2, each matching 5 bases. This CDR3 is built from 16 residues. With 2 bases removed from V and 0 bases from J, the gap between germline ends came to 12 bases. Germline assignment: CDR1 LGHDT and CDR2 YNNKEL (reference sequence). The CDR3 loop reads CASSQSRGVSTDTQYF. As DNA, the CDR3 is TGTGCCAGCAGCCAATCCCGAGGGGTTAGCACAGATACGCAGTATTTT.